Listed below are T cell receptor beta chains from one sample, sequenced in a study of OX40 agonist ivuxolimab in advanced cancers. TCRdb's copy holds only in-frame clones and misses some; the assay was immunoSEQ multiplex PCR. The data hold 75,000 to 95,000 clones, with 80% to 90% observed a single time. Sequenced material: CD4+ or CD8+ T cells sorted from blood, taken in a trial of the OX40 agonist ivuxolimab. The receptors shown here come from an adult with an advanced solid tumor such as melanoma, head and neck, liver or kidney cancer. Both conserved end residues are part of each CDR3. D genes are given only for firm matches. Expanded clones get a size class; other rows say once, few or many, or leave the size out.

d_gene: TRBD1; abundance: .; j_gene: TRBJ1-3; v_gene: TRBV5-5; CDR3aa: CASSVDRAGNTIYF; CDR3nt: TGTGCCAGCAGCGTAGACAGGGCTGGAAACACCATATATTTT
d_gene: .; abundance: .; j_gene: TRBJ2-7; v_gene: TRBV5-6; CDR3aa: CASSLDAGPAYYYEQYF; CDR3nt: TGTGCCAGCAGCTTGGATGCGGGTCCAGCCTACTACTACGAGCAGTACTTC
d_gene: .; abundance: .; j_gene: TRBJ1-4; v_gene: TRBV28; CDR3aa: CASSLHEKLFF; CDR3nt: TGTGCCAGCAGTTTGCATGAAAAACTGTTTTTT
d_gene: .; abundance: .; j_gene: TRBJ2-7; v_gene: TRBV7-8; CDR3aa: CASSLLGGAWEQYF; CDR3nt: TGTGCCAGCAGCTTATTGGGCGGTGCTTGGGAGCAGTACTTC
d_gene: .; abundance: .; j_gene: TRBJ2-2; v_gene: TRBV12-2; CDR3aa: CASRSGTSGSHANTGELFF; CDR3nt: TGTGCAAGTCGCTCGGGGACTAGCGGGAGTCACGCGAACACCGGGGAGCTGTTTTTT
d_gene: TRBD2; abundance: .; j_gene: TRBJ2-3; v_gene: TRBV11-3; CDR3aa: CASSLGLAGVSTDTQYF; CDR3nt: TGTGCCAGCAGCTTAGGACTAGCGGGAGTCTCCACAGATACGCAGTATTTT
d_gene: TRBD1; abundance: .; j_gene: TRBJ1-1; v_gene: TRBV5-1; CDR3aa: CASSTTGGPTEAFF; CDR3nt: TGCGCCAGCAGCACAACAGGGGGCCCCACTGAAGCTTTCTTT
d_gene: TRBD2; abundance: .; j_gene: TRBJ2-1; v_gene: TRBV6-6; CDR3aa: CASSRGSANEQFF; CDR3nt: TGTGCCAGCAGCCGCGGGAGCGCCAATGAGCAGTTCTTC
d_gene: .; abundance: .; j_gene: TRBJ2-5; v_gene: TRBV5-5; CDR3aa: CASSTPTREETQYF; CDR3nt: TGTGCCAGCAGCACTCCGACTCGGGAGGAGACCCAGTACTTC
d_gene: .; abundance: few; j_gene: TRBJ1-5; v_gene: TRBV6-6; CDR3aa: CASTGGNQPQHF; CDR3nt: TGTGCCAGCACAGGGGGCAATCAGCCCCAGCATTTT
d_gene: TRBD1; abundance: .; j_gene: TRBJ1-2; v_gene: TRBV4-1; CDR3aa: CASSQEVDRGYGNYGYTF; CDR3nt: TGCGCCAGCAGCCAAGAGGTAGACAGGGGCTATGGCAACTATGGCTACACCTTC
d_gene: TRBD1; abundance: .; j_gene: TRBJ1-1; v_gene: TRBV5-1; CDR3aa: CASSTFTGADTEAFF; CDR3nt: TGCGCCAGCAGCACCTTTACAGGGGCGGACACTGAAGCTTTCTTT
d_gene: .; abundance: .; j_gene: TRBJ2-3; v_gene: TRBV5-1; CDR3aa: CASSSKSTDTQYF; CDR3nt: TGCGCCAGCAGCAGCAAAAGCACAGATACGCAGTATTTT
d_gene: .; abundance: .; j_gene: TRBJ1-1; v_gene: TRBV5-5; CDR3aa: CASSRQATPSNTEAFF; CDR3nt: TGTGCCAGCAGCCGCCAGGCCACCCCGTCGAACACTGAAGCTTTCTTT
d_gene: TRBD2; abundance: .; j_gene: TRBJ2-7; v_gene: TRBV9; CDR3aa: CASSVGAGVYEQYF; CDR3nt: TGTGCCAGCAGCGTAGGAGCGGGAGTTTACGAGCAGTACTTC
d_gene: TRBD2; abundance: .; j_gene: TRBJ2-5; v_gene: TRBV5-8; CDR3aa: CASSQVTSGQETQYF; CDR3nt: TGTGCCAGCAGCCAAGTGACTAGCGGTCAAGAGACCCAGTACTTC
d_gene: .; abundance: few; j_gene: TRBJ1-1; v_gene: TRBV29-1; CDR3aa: CSDRTGTEAFF; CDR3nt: TGCAGCGACCGGACGGGCACTGAAGCTTTCTTT
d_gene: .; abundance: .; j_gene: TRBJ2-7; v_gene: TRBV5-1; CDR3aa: CASSLAPGLSYEQYF; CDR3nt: TGCGCCAGCAGCTTGGCCCCAGGACTCTCCTACGAGCAGTACTTC
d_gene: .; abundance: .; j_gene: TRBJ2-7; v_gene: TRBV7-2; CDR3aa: CASSPSYEQYF; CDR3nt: TGTGCCAGCAGCCCTTCATACGAGCAGTACTTC
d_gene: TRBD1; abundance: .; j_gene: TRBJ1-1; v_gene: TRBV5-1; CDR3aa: CASSNTGTGNTEAFF; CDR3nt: TGCGCCAGCAGCAATACCGGGACAGGGAACACTGAAGCTTTCTTT
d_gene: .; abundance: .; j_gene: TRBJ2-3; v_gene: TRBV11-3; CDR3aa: CASSLQGADTQYF; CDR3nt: TGTGCCAGCAGCTTACAGGGCGCAGATACGCAGTATTTT
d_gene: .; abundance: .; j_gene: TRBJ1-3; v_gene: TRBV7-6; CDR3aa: CASSQSRAGGNTIYF; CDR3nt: TGTGCCAGCAGCCAGAGTAGGGCCGGTGGAAACACCATATATTTT
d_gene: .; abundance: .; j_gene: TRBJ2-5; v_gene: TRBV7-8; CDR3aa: CASSPTLRGPTQETQYF; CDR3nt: TGTGCCAGCAGCCCAACCCTGCGGGGGCCCACGCAAGAGACCCAGTACTTC
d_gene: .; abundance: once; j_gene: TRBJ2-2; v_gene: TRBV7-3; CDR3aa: CASSLTFSHTGELFF; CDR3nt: TGTGCCAGCAGCTTAACGTTTTCCCACACCGGGGAGCTGTTTTTT
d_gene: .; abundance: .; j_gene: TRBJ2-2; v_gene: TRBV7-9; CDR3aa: CASSFPLSGTPNTGELFF; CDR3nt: TGTGCCAGCAGCTTCCCCCTTAGCGGCACTCCTAACACCGGGGAGCTGTTTTTT
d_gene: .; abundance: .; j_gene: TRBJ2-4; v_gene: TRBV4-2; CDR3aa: CASSQVGQLGGAKNIQYF; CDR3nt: TGTGCCAGCAGCCAAGTGGGCCAACTCGGGGGAGCCAAAAACATTCAGTACTTC
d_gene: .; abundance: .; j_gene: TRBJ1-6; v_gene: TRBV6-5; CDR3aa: CASRPDGSNSPLHF; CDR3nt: TGTGCCAGCAGGCCCGACGGGTCGAATTCACCCCTCCACTTT
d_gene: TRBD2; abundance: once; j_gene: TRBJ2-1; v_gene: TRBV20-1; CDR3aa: CSAGGDNEQFF; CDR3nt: TGCAGTGCTGGGGGGGACAATGAGCAGTTCTTC
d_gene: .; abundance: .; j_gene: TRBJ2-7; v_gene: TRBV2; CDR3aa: CASSEAGAYQGYEQYF; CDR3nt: TGTGCCAGCAGTGAGGCGGGAGCGTACCAGGGGTACGAGCAGTACTTC
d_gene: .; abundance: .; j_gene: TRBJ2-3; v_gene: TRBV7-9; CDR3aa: CASSLIRDPDTQYF; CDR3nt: TGTGCCAGCAGCTTAATACGGGACCCAGATACGCAGTATTTT
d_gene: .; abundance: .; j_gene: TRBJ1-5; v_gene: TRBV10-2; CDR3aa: CASSEITDNQPQHF; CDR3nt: TGCGCCAGCAGTGAAATCACGGACAATCAGCCCCAGCATTTT
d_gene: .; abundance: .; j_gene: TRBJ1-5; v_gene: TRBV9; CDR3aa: CASSGGLGSAQHF; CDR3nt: TGTGCCAGTTCCGGGGGCCTAGGATCAGCCCAGCATTTT
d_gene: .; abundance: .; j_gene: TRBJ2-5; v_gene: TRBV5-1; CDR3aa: CASSLEETQYF; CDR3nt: TGCGCCAGCAGCTTGGAGGAGACCCAGTACTTC
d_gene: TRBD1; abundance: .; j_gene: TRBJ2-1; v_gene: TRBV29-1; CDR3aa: CSVEDRGQGYNEQFF; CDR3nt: TGCAGCGTTGAAGATAGGGGACAGGGCTACAATGAGCAGTTCTTC
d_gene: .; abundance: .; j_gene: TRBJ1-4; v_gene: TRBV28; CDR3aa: CASSLIIGATNEKLFF; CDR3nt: TGTGCCAGCAGTCTGATAATAGGAGCAACTAATGAAAAACTGTTTTTT
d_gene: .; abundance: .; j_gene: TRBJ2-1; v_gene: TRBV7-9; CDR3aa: CASSTSGTVHNEQFF; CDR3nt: TGTGCCAGCAGCACCTCCGGGACGGTACACAATGAGCAGTTCTTC
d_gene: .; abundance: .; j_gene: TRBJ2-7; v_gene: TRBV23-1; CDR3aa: CASSQSSRADAYEQYF; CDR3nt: TGCGCCAGCAGTCAATCGAGTCGAGCGGACGCCTACGAGCAGTACTTC
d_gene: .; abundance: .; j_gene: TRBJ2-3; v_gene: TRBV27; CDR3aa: CASSFWQGNTDTQYF; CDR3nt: TGTGCCAGCAGTTTTTGGCAGGGGAACACAGATACGCAGTATTTT
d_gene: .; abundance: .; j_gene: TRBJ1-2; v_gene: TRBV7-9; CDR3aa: CASSPSATALGLGYTF; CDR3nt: TGTGCCAGCAGCCCAAGTGCGACTGCGCTTGGACTTGGCTACACCTTC
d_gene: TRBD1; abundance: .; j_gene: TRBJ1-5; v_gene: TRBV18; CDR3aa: CASSPMTGGNQPQHF; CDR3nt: TGTGCCAGCTCACCTATGACAGGGGGCAATCAGCCCCAGCATTTT
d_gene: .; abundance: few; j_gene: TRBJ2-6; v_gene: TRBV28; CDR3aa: CASSSPSSGANVLTF; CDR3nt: TGTGCCAGCAGTTCTCCTAGCTCTGGGGCCAACGTCCTGACTTTC
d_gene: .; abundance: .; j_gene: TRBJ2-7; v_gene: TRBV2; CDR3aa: CASSELRGYEQYF; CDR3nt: TGTGCCAGCAGTGAATTGCGGGGCTACGAGCAGTACTTC
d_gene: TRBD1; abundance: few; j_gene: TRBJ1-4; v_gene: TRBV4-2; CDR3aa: CASSPQGVATNEKLFF; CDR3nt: TGTGCCAGCAGCCCACAGGGGGTTGCAACTAATGAAAAACTGTTTTTT
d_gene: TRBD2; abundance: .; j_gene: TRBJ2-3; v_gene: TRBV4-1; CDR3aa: CASSQGLANTDTQYF; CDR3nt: TGCGCCAGCAGCCAAGGACTAGCGAACACAGATACGCAGTATTTT
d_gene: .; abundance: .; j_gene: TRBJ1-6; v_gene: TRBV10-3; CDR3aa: CAIRRDILSNSPLHF; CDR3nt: TGTGCCATCAGGAGGGATATACTATCTAATTCACCCCTCCACTTT
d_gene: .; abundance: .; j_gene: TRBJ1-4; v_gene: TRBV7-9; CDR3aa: CASSLRGGGEKLFF; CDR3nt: TGTGCCAGCAGCTTAAGGGGCGGAGGTGAAAAACTGTTTTTT
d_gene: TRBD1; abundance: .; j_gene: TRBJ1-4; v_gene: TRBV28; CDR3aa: CASRTGGKLFF; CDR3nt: TGTGCCAGCAGGACAGGGGGAAAACTGTTTTTT
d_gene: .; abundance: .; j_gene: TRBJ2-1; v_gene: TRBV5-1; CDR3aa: CASSQGQTYNEQFF; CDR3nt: TGCGCCAGCAGCCAAGGACAGACATACAATGAGCAGTTCTTC
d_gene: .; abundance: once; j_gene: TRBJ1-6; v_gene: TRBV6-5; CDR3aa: CASSYSTGGTPLHF; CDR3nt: TGTGCCAGCAGTTACTCGACCGGTGGGACCCCCCTCCACTTT
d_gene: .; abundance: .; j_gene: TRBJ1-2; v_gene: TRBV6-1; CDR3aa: CASSRGEGVGYTF; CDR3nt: TGTGCCAGCAGTAGAGGTGAAGGGGTTGGCTACACCTTC
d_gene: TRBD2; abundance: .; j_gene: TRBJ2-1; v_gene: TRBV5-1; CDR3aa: CASSLLAGTQFF; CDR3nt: TGCGCCAGCAGCCTCCTAGCGGGCACCCAGTTCTTC
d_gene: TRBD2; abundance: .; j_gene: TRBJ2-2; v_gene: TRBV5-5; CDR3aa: CASSELGLAVNTGELFF; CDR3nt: TGTGCCAGCAGCGAATTGGGACTAGCGGTCAACACCGGGGAGCTGTTTTTT
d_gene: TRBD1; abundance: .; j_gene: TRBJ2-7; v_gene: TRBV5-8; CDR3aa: CASSRQGRNEQYF; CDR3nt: TGTGCCAGCAGCAGACAGGGCAGGAACGAGCAGTACTTC
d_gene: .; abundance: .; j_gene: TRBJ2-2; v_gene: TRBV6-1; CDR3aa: CASSGQFTGELFF; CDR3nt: TGTGCCAGCAGTGGTCAATTTACCGGGGAGCTGTTTTTT
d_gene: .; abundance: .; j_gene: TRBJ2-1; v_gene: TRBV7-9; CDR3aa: CASSSSQGHNEQFF; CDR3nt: TGTGCCAGCAGCTCGTCCCAGGGGCACAATGAGCAGTTCTTC
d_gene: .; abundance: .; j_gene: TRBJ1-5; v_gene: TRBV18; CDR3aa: CASSPENQPQHF; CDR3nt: TGTGCCAGCTCACCGGAGAATCAGCCCCAGCATTTT
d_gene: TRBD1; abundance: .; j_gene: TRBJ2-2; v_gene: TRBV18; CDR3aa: CASSSADRVDTGELFF; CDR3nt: TGTGCCAGCTCATCGGCGGACAGGGTGGACACCGGGGAGCTGTTTTTT
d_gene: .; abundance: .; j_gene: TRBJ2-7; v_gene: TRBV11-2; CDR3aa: CASRSTGSSYVEQYF; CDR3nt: TGTGCCAGCAGGTCGACAGGATCCTCCTACGTGGAGCAGTACTTC